The present T cell receptor beta chain was sequenced within a study of cytotoxic CD8 clonotypes in ibrutinib-treated CLL. Study information: The study included 11 relapsed/refractory and about 16 treatment-naive patients; about 17 had IGHV unmutated disease.

The study's findings and limits: Patients showed higher baseline clonality than age-matched healthy donors, and it tracked circulating CD8+ T-cell counts. An increase in clonality occurred at ibrutinib response, followed by a return toward baseline at progression.

Sequencing was performed with immunoSEQ multiplex PCR; in TCRdb, only in-frame clones are kept and a portion is missing. The data hold 150,000 or so clones, with 80% observed a single time. The V gene lost 4 bases and the J gene lost 2 bases, with 14 bases spanning the gap. The CDR3 is made up of 15 amino acids. Germline assignment: CDR1 SSHAT and CDR2 FNYEAQ (reference sequence). This clone was counted only a few times. What it binds is not known. The sample consisted of PBMCs, taken after 36 months of ibrutinib treatment. V usage is TRBV7-7 and J usage is TRBJ1-2; D unclear. The TCR was taken from a human donor with chronic lymphocytic leukemia. CDR3: CASSCERYPNYGYTF. In DNA form, the CDR3 reads TGTGCCAGCAGCTGCGAACGCTACCCCAACTATGGCTACACCTTC.